This TCR beta chain is from a study of CD8 T cells in ankylosing spondylitis. Study-wide findings and caveats: Disease-associated clonotypes exhibited CD8+ identity and were relatively infrequent in peripheral blood. Significant enrichment of disease-linked clones was reportedly seen in matched ankylosing spondylitis synovial fluid.

This clonotype was seen a few times. The antigen remains unidentified. Per germline, CDR1 SNHLY and CDR2 FYNNEI. The CDR3 has 12 residues. Between the trimmed V and J ends, which lost 7 bases and 3 bases, there was a span of 9 bases. TCRdb itself ran the 5' RACE reads through MiXCR, one entry per CDR3 protein. The top ten clones hold 45% of a sample with around 28,000 distinct CDR3 sequences, about 30% of them seen once. The sample taken for sequencing was synovial fluid, either unsorted or a sorted T cell fraction (not recorded which). This receptor was obtained from a male donor with ankylosing spondylitis. This rearrangement joins TRBV2 to TRBJ1-2; no reliable D call. The CDR3 is CASNREDYGYTF. DNA of the CDR3: TGTGCCAGCAATAGGGAGGACTATGGCTACACCTTC. Together with reference TRBV2 and TRBJ1-2, the CDR3 gives the full variable domain: EPEVTQTPSHQVTQMGQEVILRCVPISNHLYFYWYRQILGQKVEFLVSFYNNEISEKSEIFDDQFSVERPDGSNFTLKIRSTKLEDSAMYFCASNREDYGYTFGSGTRLTVV.